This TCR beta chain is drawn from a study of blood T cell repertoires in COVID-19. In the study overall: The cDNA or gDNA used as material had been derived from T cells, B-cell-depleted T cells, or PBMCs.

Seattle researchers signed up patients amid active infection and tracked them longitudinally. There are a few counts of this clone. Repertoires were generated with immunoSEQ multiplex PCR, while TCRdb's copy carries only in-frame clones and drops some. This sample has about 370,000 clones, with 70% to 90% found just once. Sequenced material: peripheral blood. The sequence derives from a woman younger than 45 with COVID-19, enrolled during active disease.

The CDR3 nucleotides are TGTGCCAGCAGCACAAACCCGGGGACACTTGAAGCTTTCTTT. Translated, it gives CASSTNPGTLEAFF. The gene calls are TRBV9 and TRBJ1-1; a weak D match, TRBD1 (6 bases). The CDR3 extends over 14 amino acids. Germline values: CDR1 SGDLS, CDR2 YYNGEE. V lost 4 bases and J lost 7, with 17 bases in between.